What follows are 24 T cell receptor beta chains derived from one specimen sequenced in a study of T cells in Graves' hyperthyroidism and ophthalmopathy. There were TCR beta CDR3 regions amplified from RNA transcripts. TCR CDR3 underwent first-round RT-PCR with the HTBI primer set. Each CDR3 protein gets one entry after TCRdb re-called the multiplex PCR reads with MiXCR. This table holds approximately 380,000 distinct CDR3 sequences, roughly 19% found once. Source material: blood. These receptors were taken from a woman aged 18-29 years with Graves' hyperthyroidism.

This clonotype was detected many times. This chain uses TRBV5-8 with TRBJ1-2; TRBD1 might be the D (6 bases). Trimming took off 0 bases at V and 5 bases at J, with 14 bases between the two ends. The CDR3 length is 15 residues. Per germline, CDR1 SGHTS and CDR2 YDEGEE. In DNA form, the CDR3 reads TGTGCCAGCAGCTTGGGTAGGCCAGGGGCTTATGGCTACACCTTC. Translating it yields CASSLGRPGAYGYTF.

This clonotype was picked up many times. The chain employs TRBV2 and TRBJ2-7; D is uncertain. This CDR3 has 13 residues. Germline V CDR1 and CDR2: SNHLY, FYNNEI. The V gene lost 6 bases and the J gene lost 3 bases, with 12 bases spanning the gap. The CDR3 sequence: CASSGNRGYEQYF. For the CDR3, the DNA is TGTGCCAGCAGCGGTAACAGAGGCTACGAGCAGTACTTC.

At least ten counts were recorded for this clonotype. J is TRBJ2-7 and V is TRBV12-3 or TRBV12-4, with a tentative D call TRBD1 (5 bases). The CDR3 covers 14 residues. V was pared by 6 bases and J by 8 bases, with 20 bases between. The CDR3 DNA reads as TGTGCCAGCAGAACAAGGCAGGGCAGTTCGCAGCAGTACTTC. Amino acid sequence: CASRTRQGSSQQYF.

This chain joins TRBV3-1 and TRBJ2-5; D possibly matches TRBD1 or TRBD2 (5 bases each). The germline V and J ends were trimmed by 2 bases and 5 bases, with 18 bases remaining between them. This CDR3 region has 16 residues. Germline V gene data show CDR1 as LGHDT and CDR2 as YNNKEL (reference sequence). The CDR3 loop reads CASSQPSLGVVETQYF. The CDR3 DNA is TGTGCCAGCAGCCAACCTTCTCTGGGGGTCGTCGAGACCCAGTACTTC.

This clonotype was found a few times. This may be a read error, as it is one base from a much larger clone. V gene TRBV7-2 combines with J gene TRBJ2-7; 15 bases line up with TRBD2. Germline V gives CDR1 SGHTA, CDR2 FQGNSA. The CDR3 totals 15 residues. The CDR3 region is CACSGLAGGLYEQYF. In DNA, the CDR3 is TGTGCCTGCAGCGGACTAGCGGGGGGGCTGTACGAGCAGTACTTC.

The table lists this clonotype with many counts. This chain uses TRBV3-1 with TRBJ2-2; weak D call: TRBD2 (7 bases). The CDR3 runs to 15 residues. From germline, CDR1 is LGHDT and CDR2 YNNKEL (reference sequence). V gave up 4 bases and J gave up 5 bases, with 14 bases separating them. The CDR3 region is CASSRRGAGTGELFF. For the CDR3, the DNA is TGTGCCAGCAGCCGCCGGGGGGCTGGGACCGGGGAGCTGTTTTTT.

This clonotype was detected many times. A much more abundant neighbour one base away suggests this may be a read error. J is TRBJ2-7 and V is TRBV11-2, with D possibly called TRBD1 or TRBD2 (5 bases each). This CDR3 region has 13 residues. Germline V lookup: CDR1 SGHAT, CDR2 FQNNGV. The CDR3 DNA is TGTGTCAGCAGCCGGGACCTATCCTACGAGCAGTACTTC. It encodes CVSSRDLSYEQYF.

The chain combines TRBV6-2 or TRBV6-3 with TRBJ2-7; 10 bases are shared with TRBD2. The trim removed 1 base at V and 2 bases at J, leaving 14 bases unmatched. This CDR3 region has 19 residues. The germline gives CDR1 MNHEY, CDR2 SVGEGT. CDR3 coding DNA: TGTGCCAGCAGTTACTTCCCGCTAGCGGGGGCCCCTGAAGCCTACGAGCAGTACTTC. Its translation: CASSYFPLAGAPEAYEQYF.

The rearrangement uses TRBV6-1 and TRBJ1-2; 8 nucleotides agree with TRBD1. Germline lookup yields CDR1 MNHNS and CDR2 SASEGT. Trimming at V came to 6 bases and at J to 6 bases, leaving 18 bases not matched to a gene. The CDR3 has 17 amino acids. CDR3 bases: TGTGCCAGCAGCCAAGTTCCCGACCCCGCAGGGGGCAATGGCTACACCTTC. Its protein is CASSQVPDPAGGNGYTF.

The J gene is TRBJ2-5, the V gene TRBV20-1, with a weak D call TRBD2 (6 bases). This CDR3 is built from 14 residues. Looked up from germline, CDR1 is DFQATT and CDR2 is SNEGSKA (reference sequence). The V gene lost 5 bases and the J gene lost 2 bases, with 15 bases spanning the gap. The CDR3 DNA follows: TGCAGTGCTGAGGAGGGGTTTGGTCAAGAGACCCAGTACTTC. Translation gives CSAEEGFGQETQYF.

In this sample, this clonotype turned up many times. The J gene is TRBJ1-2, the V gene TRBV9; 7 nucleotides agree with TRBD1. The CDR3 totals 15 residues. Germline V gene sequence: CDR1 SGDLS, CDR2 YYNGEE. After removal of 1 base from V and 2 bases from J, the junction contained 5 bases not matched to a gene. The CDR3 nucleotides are TGTGCCAGCAGCGTACGAGGACAGGCGAACTATGGCTACACCTTC. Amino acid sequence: CASSVRGQANYGYTF.

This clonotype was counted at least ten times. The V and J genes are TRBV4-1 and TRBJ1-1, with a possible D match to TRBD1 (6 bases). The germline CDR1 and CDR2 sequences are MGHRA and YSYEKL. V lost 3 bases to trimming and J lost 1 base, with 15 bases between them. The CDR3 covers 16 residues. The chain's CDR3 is CASSHPGGQKNTEAFF. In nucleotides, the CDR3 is TGCGCCAGCAGCCACCCTGGGGGGCAGAAGAACACTGAAGCTTTCTTT.

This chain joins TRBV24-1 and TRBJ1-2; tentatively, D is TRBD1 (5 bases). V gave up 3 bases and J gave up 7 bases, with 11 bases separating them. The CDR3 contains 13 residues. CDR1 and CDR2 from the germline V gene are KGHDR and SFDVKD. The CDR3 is CATSDRLQGGYTF. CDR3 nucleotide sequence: TGTGCCACCAGTGATCGGCTCCAGGGTGGCTACACCTTC.

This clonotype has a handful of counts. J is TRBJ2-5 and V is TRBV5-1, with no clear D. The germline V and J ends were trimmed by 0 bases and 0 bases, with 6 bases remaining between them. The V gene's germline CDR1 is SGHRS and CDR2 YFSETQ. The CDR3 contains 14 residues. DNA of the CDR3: TGCGCCAGCAGCTTGGCTCCGGACCAAGAGACCCAGTACTTC. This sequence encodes CASSLAPDQETQYF.

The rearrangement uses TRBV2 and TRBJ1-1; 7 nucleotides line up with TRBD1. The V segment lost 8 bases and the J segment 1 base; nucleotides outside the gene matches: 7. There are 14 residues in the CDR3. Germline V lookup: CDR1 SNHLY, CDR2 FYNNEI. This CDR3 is CASSWRQGNTEAFF. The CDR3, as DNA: TGTGCCAGCTCTTGGAGACAGGGGAACACTGAAGCTTTCTTT.

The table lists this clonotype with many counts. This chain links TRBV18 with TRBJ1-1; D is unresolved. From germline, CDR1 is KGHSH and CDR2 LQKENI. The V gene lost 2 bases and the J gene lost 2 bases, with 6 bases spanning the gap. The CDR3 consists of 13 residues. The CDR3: CASSPNTNTEAFF. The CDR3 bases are TGTGCCAGCTCACCAAACACTAACACTGAAGCTTTCTTT. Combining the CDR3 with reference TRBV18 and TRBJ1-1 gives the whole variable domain NAGVMQNPRHLVRRRGQEARLRCSPMKGHSHVYWYRQLPEEGLKFMVYLQKENIIDESGMPKERFSAEFPKEGPSILRIQQVVRGDSAAYFCASSPNTNTEAFFGQGTRLTVV.

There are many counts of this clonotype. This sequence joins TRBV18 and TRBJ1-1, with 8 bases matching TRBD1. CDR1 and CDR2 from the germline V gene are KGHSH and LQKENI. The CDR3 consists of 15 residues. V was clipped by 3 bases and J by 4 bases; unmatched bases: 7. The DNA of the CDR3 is TGTGCCAGCTCACCCGTCCAGGGGGCGAGCACTGAAGCTTTCTTT. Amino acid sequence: CASSPVQGASTEAFF.

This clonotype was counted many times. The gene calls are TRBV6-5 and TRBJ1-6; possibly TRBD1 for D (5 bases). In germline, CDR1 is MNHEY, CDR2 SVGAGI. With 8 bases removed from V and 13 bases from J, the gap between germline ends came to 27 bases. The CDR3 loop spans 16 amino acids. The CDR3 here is CASVLFLGRTQYPLHF. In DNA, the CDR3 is TGTGCCAGCGTTTTGTTCCTGGGACGGACTCAATATCCCCTCCACTTT.

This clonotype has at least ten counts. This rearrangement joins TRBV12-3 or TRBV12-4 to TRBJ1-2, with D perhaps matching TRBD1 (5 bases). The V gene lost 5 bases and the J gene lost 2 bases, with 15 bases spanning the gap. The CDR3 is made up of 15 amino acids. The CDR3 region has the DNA TGTGCCAGCAGTGACCGGGACTTCCGAAACTATGGCTACACCTTC. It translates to CASSDRDFRNYGYTF.

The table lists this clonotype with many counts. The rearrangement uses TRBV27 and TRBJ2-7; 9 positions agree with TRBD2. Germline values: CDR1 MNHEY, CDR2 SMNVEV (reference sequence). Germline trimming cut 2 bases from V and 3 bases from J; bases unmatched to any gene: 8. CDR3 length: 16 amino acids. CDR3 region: CASSLPTSGLFYEQYF. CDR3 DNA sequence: TGTGCCAGCAGTTTACCTACTAGCGGGCTGTTCTACGAGCAGTACTTC.

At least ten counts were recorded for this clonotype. CDR3 amino acids: CASSLGIREQYF. In DNA, the CDR3 is TGTGCCAGCAGCTTGGGCATTCGGGAGCAGTACTTC. The rearrangement uses TRBV7-9 and TRBJ2-7; D not certain. Germline V CDR1 and CDR2: SEHNR, FQNEAQ (reference sequence). Trimming pared 3 bases from V and 7 bases from J, leaving 10 bases between. CDR3 length: 12 residues.

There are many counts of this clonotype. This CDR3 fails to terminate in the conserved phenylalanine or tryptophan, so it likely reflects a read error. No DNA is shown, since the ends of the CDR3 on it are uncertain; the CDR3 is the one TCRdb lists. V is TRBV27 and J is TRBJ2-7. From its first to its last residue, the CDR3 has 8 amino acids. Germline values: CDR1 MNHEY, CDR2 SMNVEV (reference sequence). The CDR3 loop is CATRTPSS.

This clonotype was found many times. This CDR3 is CASRPSDSGGPPHYFVGELFF. CDR3 in DNA: TGTGCCAGCAGGCCCAGCGATAGCGGGGGGCCTCCACACTATTTCGTCGGGGAGCTGTTTTTT. The chain combines TRBV6-4 with TRBJ2-2; 10 nucleotides agree with TRBD2. Looked up from germline, CDR1 is MRHNA and CDR2 is SNTAGT. CDR3 size: 21 residues. V was clipped by 6 bases and J by 7 bases; unmatched bases: 26.

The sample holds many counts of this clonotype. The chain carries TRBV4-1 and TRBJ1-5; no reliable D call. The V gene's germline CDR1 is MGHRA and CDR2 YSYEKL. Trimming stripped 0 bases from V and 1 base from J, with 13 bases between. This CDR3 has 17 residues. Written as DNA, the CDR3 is TGCGCCAGCAGCCAAGAGATCCAGGCTAGGAGCAATCAGCCCCAGCATTTT. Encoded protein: CASSQEIQARSNQPQHF.